This T cell receptor beta chain derives from a study of T cells in women clearing cervical HPV infection. Study information: Women with histologically confirmed HPV16-related CIN3 or worse, 2 with invasive cancer, served as cases. Case blood was drawn a median about 150 days after lesion detection. Blood came at first lesion visit for cases, post-clearance for controls. Study-level findings and limits: CIN3+ cases had significantly higher TCR repertoire richness than controls, but evenness did not differ.

The CDR3 has 14 amino acids. The V and J ends lost 1 base and 2 bases respectively, with 9 bases between them. CDR1 and CDR2 (germline): MGHRA, YSYEKL. Measured with immunoSEQ multiplex PCR; TCRdb has only the in-frame clones, and not every one. The sample holds 28,000 or so clones. In the case of this clone: Its matching antigen is unknown. The DNA ends 3 residues before the CDR3 does, and the rest of the CDR3 is filled in from the germline J gene.

The receptor's source is a woman between 18 and 69 years old with a cervical HPV16 infection that either progressed to CIN3+ or cleared (not recorded which). Sequencing was performed on blood buffy coat. V is TRBV4-1 and J is TRBJ2-7; D gene uncertain. CDR3 loop: CASSQVHSTYEQYF. CDR3 bases read: TGCGCCAGCAGCCAAGTTCACAGCACCTACGAG.